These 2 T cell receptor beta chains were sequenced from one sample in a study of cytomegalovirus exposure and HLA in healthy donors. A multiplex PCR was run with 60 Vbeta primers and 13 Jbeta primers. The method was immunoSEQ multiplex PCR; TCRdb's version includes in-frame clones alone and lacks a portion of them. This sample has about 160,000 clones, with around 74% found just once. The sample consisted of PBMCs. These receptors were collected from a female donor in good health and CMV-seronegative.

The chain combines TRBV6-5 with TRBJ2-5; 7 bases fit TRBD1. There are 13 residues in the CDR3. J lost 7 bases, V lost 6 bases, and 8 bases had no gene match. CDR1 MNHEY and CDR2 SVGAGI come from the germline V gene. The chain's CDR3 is CASSRGGLGTQYF. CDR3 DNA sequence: TGTGCCAGCAGCCGAGGGGGCCTTGGGACCCAGTACTTC.

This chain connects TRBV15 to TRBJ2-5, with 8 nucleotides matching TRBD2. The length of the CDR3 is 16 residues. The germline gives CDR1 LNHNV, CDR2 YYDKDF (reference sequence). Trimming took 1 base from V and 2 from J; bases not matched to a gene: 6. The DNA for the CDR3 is TGTGCCACCAGCAGAGTGGGCCTAGCGGGTCAAGAGACCCAGTACTTC. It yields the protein CATSRVGLAGQETQYF.